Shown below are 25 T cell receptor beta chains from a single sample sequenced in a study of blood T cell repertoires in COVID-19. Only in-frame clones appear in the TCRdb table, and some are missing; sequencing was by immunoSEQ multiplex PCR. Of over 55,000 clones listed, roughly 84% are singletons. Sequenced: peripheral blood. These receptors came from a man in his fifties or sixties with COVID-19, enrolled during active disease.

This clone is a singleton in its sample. In nucleotides, the CDR3 is TGCAGCGTTGAAGGGTGGGCTAGCCTCTCCTACAATGAGCAGTTCTTC. The encoded protein is CSVEGWASLSYNEQFF. The chain joins TRBV29-1 to TRBJ2-1; D might be TRBD2 (5 bases). V dropped 1 base and J dropped 0 bases, with 13 bases sitting between them. This CDR3 region has 16 residues. Germline V gives CDR1 SQVTM, CDR2 ANQGSEA.

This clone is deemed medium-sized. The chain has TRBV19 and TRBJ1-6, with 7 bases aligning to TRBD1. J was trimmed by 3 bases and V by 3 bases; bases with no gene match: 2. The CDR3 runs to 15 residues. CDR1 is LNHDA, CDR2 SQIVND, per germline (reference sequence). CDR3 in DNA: TGTGCCAGTAGTATCTGGGACAGCTATAATTCACCCCTCCACTTT. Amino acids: CASSIWDSYNSPLHF.

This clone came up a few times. The CDR3 sequence is CASSLDGQTYEQYF. The CDR3 nucleotides read TGTGCCAGCAGCTTAGACGGACAAACCTACGAGCAGTACTTC. This chain links TRBV7-3 with TRBJ2-7; a possible D gene is TRBD1 (5 bases). Trimming pared 2 bases from V and 2 bases from J, leaving 10 bases between. Germline V gene sequence: CDR1 SGHTA, CDR2 FQGTGA. The CDR3 covers 14 residues.

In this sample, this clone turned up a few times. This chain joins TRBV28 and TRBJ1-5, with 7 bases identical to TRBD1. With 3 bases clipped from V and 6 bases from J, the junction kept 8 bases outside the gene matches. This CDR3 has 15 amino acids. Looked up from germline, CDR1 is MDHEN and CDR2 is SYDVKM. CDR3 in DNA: TGTGCCAGCAGTTTCTCGTTAGGGGGCAGTCAGCCCCAGCATTTT. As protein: CASSFSLGGSQPQHF.

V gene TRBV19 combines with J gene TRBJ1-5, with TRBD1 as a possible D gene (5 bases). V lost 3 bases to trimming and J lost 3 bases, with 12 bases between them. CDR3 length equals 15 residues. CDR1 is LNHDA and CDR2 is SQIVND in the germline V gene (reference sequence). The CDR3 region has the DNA TGTGCCAGTAGTATTAAGACAGCTGCCAATCAGCCCCAGCATTTT. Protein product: CASSIKTAANQPQHF.

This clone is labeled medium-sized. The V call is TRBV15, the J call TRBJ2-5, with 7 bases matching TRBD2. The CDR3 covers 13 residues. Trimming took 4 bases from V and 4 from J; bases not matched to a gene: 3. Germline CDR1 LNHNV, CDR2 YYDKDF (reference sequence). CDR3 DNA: TGTGCCACCAGCACTATAGCGGGAGAGACCCAGTACTTC. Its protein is CATSTIAGETQYF. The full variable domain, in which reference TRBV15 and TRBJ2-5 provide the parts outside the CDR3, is DAMVIQNPRYQVTQFGKPVTLSCSQTLNHNVMYWYQQKSSQAPKLLFHYYDKDFNNEADTPDNFQSRRPNTSFCFLDIRSPGLGDTAMYLCATSTIAGETQYFGPGTRLLVL.

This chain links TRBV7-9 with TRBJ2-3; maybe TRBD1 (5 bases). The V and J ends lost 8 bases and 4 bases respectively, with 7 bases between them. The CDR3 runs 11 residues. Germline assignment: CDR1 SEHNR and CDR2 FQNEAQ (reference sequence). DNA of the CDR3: TGTGCCAGCGAAGGGGCAGATACGCAGTATTTT. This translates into CASEGADTQYF.

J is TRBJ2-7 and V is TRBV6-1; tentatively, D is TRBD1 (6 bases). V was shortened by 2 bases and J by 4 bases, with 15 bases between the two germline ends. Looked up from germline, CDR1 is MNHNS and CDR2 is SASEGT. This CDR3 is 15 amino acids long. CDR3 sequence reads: CASSENPQGRYEQYF. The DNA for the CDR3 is TGTGCCAGCAGTGAAAATCCACAGGGTCGATACGAGCAGTACTTC.

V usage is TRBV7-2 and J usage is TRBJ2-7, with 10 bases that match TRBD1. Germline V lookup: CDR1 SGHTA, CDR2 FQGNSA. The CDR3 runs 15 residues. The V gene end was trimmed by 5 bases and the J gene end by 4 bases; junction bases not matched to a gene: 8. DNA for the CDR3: TGTGCCAGCAGCGAGGGACAGGGGAACTTGTACGAGCAGTACTTC. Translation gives CASSEGQGNLYEQYF.

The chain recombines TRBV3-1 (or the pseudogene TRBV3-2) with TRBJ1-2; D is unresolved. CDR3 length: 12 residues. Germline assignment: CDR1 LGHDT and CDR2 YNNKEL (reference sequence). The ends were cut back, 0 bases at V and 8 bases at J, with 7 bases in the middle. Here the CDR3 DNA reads TGTGCCAGCAGCCAAGATGGGCTCGGCTACACCTTC. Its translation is CASSQDGLGYTF.

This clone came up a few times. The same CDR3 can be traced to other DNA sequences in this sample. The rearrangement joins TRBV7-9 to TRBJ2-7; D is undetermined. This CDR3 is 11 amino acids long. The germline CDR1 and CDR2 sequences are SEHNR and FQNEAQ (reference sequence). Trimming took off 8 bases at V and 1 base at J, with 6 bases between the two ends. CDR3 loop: CASSLSYEQYF. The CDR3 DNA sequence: TGTGCCAGCTCCTTATCCTACGAGCAGTACTTC. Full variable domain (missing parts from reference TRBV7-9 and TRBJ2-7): DTGVSQNPRHKITKRGQNVTFRCDPISEHNRLYWYRQTLGQGPEFLTYFQNEAQLEKSRLLSDRFSAERPKGSFSTLEIQRTEQGDSAMYLCASSLSYEQYFGPGTRLTVT.

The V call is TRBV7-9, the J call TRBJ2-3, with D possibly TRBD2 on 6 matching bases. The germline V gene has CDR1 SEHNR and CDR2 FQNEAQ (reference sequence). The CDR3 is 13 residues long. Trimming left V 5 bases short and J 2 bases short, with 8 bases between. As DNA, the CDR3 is TGTGCCAGCAGCCGGGACTCCACAGATACGCAGTATTTT. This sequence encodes CASSRDSTDTQYF.

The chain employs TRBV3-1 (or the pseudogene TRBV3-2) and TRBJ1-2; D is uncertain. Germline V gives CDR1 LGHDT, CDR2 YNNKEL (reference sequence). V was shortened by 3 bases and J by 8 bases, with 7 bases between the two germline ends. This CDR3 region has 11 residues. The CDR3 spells CASSHNGGYTF. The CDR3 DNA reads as TGTGCCAGCAGCCACAACGGGGGCTACACCTTC.

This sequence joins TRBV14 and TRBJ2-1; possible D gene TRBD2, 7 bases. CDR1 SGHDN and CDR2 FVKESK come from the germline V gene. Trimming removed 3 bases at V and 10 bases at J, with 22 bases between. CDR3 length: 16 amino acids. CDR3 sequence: CASSQEAGARWREQFF. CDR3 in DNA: TGTGCCAGCAGCCAGGAGGCGGGGGCGCGTTGGCGCGAGCAGTTCTTC.

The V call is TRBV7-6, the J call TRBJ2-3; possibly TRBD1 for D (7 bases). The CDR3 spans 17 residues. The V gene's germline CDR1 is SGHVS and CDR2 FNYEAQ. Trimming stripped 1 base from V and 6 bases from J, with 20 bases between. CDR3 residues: CASSLGSRGTLGDTQYF. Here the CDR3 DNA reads TGTGCCAGCAGCTTAGGGAGCAGGGGGACTTTGGGGGATACGCAGTATTTT.

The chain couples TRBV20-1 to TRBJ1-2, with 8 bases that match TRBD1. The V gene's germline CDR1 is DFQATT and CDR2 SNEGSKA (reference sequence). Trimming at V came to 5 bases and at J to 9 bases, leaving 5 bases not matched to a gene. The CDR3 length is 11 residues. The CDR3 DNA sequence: TGCAGTGCTGCGGACAGGGCGAGCTACACCTTC. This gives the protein CSAADRASYTF.

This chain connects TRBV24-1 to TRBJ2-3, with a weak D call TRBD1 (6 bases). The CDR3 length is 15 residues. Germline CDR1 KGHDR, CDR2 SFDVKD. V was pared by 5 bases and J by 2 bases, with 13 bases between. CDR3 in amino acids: CATSVGTLHTDTQYF. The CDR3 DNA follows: TGTGCCACCAGTGTTGGGACACTCCACACAGATACGCAGTATTTT.

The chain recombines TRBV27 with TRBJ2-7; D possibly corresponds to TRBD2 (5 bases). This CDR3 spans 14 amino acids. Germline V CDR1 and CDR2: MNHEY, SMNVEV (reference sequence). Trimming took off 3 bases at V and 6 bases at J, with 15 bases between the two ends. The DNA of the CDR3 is TGTGCCAGCAGTTTGACGAGGGATCAACGCGAGCAGTACTTC. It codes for CASSLTRDQREQYF.

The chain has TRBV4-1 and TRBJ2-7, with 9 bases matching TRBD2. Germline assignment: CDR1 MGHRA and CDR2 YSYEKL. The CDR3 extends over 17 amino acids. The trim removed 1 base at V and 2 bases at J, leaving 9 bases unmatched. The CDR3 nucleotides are TGCGCCAGCAGCCAAGGGGGTGGACTAGCGCCTCCCTACGAGCAGTACTTC. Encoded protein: CASSQGGGLAPPYEQYF.

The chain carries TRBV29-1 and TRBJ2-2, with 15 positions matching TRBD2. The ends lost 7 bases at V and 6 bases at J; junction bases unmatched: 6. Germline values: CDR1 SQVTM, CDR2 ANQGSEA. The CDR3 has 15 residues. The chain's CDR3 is CSARTSGRAAGELFF. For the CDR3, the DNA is TGCAGCGCCAGGACTAGCGGGAGGGCAGCCGGGGAGCTGTTTTTT.

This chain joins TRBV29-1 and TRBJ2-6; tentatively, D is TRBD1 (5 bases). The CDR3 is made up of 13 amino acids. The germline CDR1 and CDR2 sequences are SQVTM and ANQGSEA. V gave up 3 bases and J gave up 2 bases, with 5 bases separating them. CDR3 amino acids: CSVEDTGANVLTF. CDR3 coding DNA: TGCAGCGTTGAGGACACTGGGGCCAACGTCCTGACTTTC. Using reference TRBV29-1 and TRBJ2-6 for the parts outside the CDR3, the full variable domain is SAVISQKPSRDICQRGTSLTIQCQVDSQVTMMFWYRQQPGQSLTLIATANQGSEATYESGFVIDKFPISRPNLTFSTLTVSNMSPEDSSIYLCSVEDTGANVLTFGAGSRLTVL.

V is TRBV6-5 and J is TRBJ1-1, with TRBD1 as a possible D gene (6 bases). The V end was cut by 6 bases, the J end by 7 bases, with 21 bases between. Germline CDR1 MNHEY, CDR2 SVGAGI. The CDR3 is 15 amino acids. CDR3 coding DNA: TGTGCCAGCAGCAAAGGGGGGGCAGAAATTGGTGAAGCTTTCTTT. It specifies CASSKGGAEIGEAFF.

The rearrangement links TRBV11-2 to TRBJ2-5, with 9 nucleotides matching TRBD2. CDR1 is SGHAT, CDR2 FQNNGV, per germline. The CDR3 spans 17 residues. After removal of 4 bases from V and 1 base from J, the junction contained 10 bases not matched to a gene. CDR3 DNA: TGTGCCAGCAGCTCCGGCGGCCTAGCGGGGCGCCAAGAGACCCAGTACTTC. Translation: CASSSGGLAGRQETQYF.

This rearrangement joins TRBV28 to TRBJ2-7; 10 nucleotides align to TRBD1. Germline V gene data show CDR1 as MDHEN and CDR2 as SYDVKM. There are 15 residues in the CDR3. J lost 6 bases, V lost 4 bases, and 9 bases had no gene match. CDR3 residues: CASSSGTGERREQYF. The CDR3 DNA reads TGTGCCAGCAGTTCCGGGACAGGGGAACGGCGCGAGCAGTACTTC.

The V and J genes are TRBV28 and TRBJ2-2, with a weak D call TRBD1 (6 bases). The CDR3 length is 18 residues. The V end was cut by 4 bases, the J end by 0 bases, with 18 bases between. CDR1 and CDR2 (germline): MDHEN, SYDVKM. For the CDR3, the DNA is TGTGCCAGCAGTTCGCTCTCGACAGGTTCCCCGAACACCGGGGAGCTGTTTTTT. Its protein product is CASSSLSTGSPNTGELFF.